What follows are 21 T cell receptor beta chains derived from one specimen sequenced in a study of blood T cell repertoires in COVID-19. Profiled with immunoSEQ multiplex PCR; TCRdb holds only in-frame clones, not every one. The data show about 220,000 clones, around 91% seen once. The material sequenced was PBMCs or T cells enriched from blood (not recorded which). The receptors stem from a man aged 25 to 40 who had been exposed to COVID-19.

This clone was found a few times. The chain uses TRBV27 and TRBJ2-2, with 10 bases lining up with TRBD2. Germline V lookup: CDR1 MNHEY, CDR2 SMNVEV (reference sequence). This CDR3 is built from 16 residues. The junction had 9 bases not matched to a gene; V was cut back by 4 bases and J by 7 bases. The CDR3 DNA reads TGTGCCAGCAGTTCCCAGAGCGGGGGGGCTATCGGGGAGCTGTTTTTT. The encoded protein is CASSSQSGGAIGELFF.

This clone was seen at least ten times. This chain joins TRBV13 and TRBJ1-1; D is ambiguous. CDR1 and CDR2 (germline): PRHDT, FYEKMQ (reference sequence). The V and J ends lost 2 bases and 2 bases respectively, with 6 bases between them. The CDR3 totals 13 residues. The CDR3 sequence is CASSLFQNTEAFF. DNA for the CDR3: TGTGCCAGCAGCTTATTCCAAAACACTGAAGCTTTCTTT.

V is TRBV11-2 and J is TRBJ2-5; D uncertain. Germline V gene data show CDR1 as SGHAT and CDR2 as FQNNGV. Trimming stripped 8 bases from V and 5 bases from J, with 9 bases between. The CDR3 covers 11 residues. CDR3 protein: CASGLQETQYF. The CDR3 DNA follows: TGTGCCAGCGGCCTCCAGGAGACCCAGTACTTC.

V is TRBV5-6 and J is TRBJ2-7; 9 nucleotides match TRBD1. The CDR3 has 14 residues. Germline CDR1 is SGHDT and CDR2 is YYEEEE. V shed 4 bases and J 3 bases; nucleotides not matched to a gene: 5. CDR3 loop: CASSIDRGYYEQYF. The CDR3 DNA follows: TGTGCCAGCAGCATCGACAGGGGGTACTACGAGCAGTACTTC.

The chain is built from TRBV19 and TRBJ1-2; 8 nucleotides align to TRBD1. J lost 3 bases, V lost 2 bases, and 8 bases had no gene match. CDR1 LNHDA and CDR2 SQIVND come from the germline V gene (reference sequence). The CDR3 extends over 16 amino acids. CDR3 bases: TGTGCCAGTAGTATAAAACGGACAGGGCCCCACTATGGCTACACCTTC. This gives the protein CASSIKRTGPHYGYTF.

The chain carries TRBV3-1 (or the pseudogene TRBV3-2) and TRBJ2-6; perhaps TRBD2 as D (7 bases). There are 18 residues in the CDR3. Germline V gene sequence: CDR1 LGHDT, CDR2 YNNKEL (reference sequence). V was pared by 0 bases and J by 4 bases, with 16 bases between. The CDR3 reads CASSQEGGDIPGANVLTF. In DNA, the CDR3 is TGTGCCAGCAGCCAAGAGGGAGGGGACATTCCCGGGGCCAACGTCCTGACTTTC.

The chain has TRBV1 and TRBJ2-5; TRBD2 is the table's D call and was not checked against the DNA. TRBV1 is tagged as a pseudogene. The CDR3 has 17 residues. CDR3 sequence reads: CTSSQDQREAYQETQYF. CDR3 coding DNA: TGCACCAGCAGCCAGGACCAGCGGGAGGCGTACCAAGAGACCCAGTACTTC.

The CDR3 protein is CAISVGQGALGEKLFF. The DNA of the CDR3 is TGTGCCATCAGTGTTGGACAGGGGGCCTTGGGGGAAAAACTGTTTTTT. This chain links TRBV10-3 with TRBJ1-4; 11 bases are a match to TRBD1. The length of the CDR3 is 16 residues. Germline V gene data show CDR1 as ENHRY and CDR2 as SYGVKD. V trimming: 4 bases; J trimming: 8 bases; junction bases outside the gene matches: 9.

The sample holds one count of this clone. The CDR3 sequence: CASSSGGQHNSPLHF. The CDR3 DNA follows: TGTGCCAGCAGTTCCGGGGGACAGCATAATTCACCCCTCCACTTT. This sequence joins TRBV6-5 and TRBJ1-6, with TRBD1 matching over 7 bases. CDR1 MNHEY and CDR2 SVGAGI come from the germline V gene. This CDR3 contains 15 residues. Trimming took 4 bases from V and 5 from J; bases not matched to a gene: 5.

This clone came up once. The chain links TRBV6-5 to TRBJ2-1, with D uncertain. The CDR3 loop spans 10 amino acids. Deletions cut 8 bases from V and 5 bases from J, with 4 bases between. Germline V gene sequence: CDR1 MNHEY, CDR2 SVGAGI. The CDR3 loop is CASGHNEQFF. In DNA, the CDR3 is TGTGCCAGCGGCCACAATGAGCAGTTCTTC.

V and J are TRBV7-2 and TRBJ2-7; TRBD2 is a possible D gene (5 bases). Trimming cost V 4 bases and J 1 base, with 17 bases left between them. CDR3 length: 16 residues. CDR1 and CDR2 from the germline V gene are SGHTA and FQGNSA. The CDR3 reads CASSSPGGQRSYEQYF. CDR3 bases: TGTGCCAGCAGCTCCCCCGGAGGTCAGCGTTCCTACGAGCAGTACTTC.

On this clone itself: Other DNA sequences of this sample code for an identical CDR3. The J gene is TRBJ2-7, the V gene TRBV18, with 11 bases aligning to TRBD1. The V segment lost 0 bases and the J segment 2 bases; nucleotides outside the gene matches: 0. The CDR3 totals 15 residues. The germline CDR1 and CDR2 sequences are KGHSH and LQKENI. CDR3 DNA sequence: TGTGCCAGCTCACCACCGGGACAGGGGGCCTACGAGCAGTACTTC. This codes for CASSPPGQGAYEQYF.

The chain has TRBV25-1 and TRBJ1-1; tentative D call: TRBD1 (5 bases). This CDR3 has 15 amino acids. Trimming pared 0 bases from V and 3 bases from J, leaving 11 bases between. The germline gives CDR1 MGHDK, CDR2 SYGVNS. The CDR3 region is CASSEYPQGDTEAFF. The CDR3 bases are TGTGCCAGCAGTGAATACCCCCAGGGCGACACTGAAGCTTTCTTT.

This clone has just a few counts. This chain joins TRBV4-1 and TRBJ1-2; no definite D call. The CDR3 runs to 13 residues. V lost 1 base and J 6 bases, leaving 9 bases between the germline ends. Germline CDR1 reads MGHRA; CDR2 reads YSYEKL. The CDR3, as DNA: TGCGCCAGCAGCCAAGGGCCCGGAGATGGCTACACCTTC. Translating it yields CASSQGPGDGYTF.

The chain joins TRBV6-5 to TRBJ1-4; 9 bases match TRBD1. V was pared by 5 bases and J by 7 bases, with 5 bases of the junction left unmatched. This CDR3 is built from 14 residues. The germline gives CDR1 MNHEY, CDR2 SVGAGI. The chain's CDR3 is CASSPDRGVEKLFF. In nucleotides, the CDR3 is TGTGCCAGCAGTCCCGACAGGGGGGTTGAAAAACTGTTTTTT.

As DNA, the CDR3 is TGTGCCAGCAGCTTAGAGGACAGATGGTCGGATGGCTACACCTTC. Translated, it gives CASSLEDRWSDGYTF. V gene TRBV9 combines with J gene TRBJ1-2; D perhaps matches TRBD1 (6 bases). Germline V lookup: CDR1 SGDLS, CDR2 YYNGEE. The CDR3 has 15 residues. Trimming left V 4 bases short and J 6 bases short, with 19 bases between.

There are a few counts of this clone. The chain recombines TRBV5-1 with TRBJ1-1; 8 bases are shared with TRBD1. With 1 base clipped from V and 4 bases from J, the junction kept 12 bases outside the gene matches. Germline V lookup: CDR1 SGHRS, CDR2 YFSETQ. The CDR3 is 17 residues long. This CDR3 reads CASSLSSVDRGGTEAFF. CDR3 nucleotide sequence: TGCGCCAGCAGCTTGTCCTCGGTAGACAGGGGAGGCACTGAAGCTTTCTTT.

This clone was observed a few times. This sequence joins TRBV13 and TRBJ2-6; D is unclear. The V gene lost 5 bases and the J gene lost 4 bases, with 15 bases spanning the gap. The V gene's germline CDR1 is PRHDT and CDR2 FYEKMQ (reference sequence). The CDR3 loop spans 16 amino acids. DNA of the CDR3: TGTGCCAGCAGCAAAACCAGGTCGGCCGGGGCCAACGTCCTGACTTTC. This gives the protein CASSKTRSAGANVLTF.

The V and J genes are TRBV4-2 and TRBJ2-7; D uncertain. The CDR3 covers 16 residues. Germline CDR1 and CDR2: LGHNA and YNFKEQ. Trimming pared 0 bases from V and 3 bases from J, leaving 15 bases between. The CDR3 sequence is CASSQEWPGSSYEQYF. CDR3 nucleotides: TGTGCCAGCAGCCAAGAATGGCCGGGTTCGAGCTACGAGCAGTACTTC.

V usage is TRBV15 and J usage is TRBJ2-7; D possibly corresponds to TRBD1 (5 bases). This CDR3 has 16 amino acids. Looked up from germline, CDR1 is LNHNV and CDR2 is YYDKDF (reference sequence). Trimming stripped 0 bases from V and 2 bases from J, with 14 bases between. CDR3 DNA: TGTGCCACCAGCAGAGATTTGGGCAGGGCAACCTACGAGCAGTACTTC. Translated, it gives CATSRDLGRATYEQYF.

This rearrangement joins TRBV4-1 to TRBJ1-5; D not resolved. V shed 1 base and J shed 11 bases, with 18 bases lying between them. CDR1 and CDR2 from the germline V gene are MGHRA and YSYEKL. CDR3 length: 15 amino acids. The CDR3 DNA reads as TGCGCCAGCAGCCAAGGGTTGGAGCCACGATTGGCCCAGCATTTT. Translating it yields CASSQGLEPRLAQHF.